These T cell receptor beta chains were read from a single sample in a study of T cells in Graves' hyperthyroidism and ophthalmopathy. Via MiXCR, TCRdb re-called the multiplex PCR reads, giving one row per CDR3 protein. The sample has about 510,000 distinct CDR3 sequences, about 46% seen once. Input material: peripheral blood or thyroid tissue (not recorded which). The receptors here all came from an adult woman with Graves' disease, either hyperthyroidism or ophthalmopathy (not recorded which). Both conserved end residues are part of each CDR3. The D gene is left open where the match is weak. Clone size, where shown, is once, few, many, or a class for clones that have expanded.

J: TRBJ1-1
V: TRBV12-3/TRBV12-4
D: NA
size: few
CDR3: CASTRRNTEAFF
DNA: TGTGCCAGCACCAGGAGGAACACTGAAGCTTTCTTT

J: TRBJ2-7
V: TRBV29-1
D: NA
size: NA
CDR3: CSVALRLSYEQYF
DNA: TGCAGCGTTGCCTTGAGGCTTTCCTACGAGCAGTACTTC

J: TRBJ2-3
V: TRBV11-1
D: NA
size: NA
CDR3: CASRSGRGGDTQYF
DNA: TGTGCCAGCAGGAGCGGGCGAGGGGGAGATACGCAGTATTTT

J: TRBJ2-5
V: TRBV20-1
D: TRBD1
size: NA
CDR3: CSAARTGGRETQYF
DNA: TGCAGTGCTGCGCGGACAGGGGGCCGAGAGACCCAGTACTTC

J: TRBJ2-7
V: TRBV5-1
D: NA
size: few
CDR3: CASSLVGIYEQYF
DNA: TGCGCCAGCAGCTTGGTGGGGATCTACGAGCAGTACTTC

J: TRBJ2-5
V: TRBV5-1
D: NA
size: NA
CDR3: CASSVHPAGETQYF
DNA: TGCGCCAGCAGCGTCCACCCGGCAGGGGAGACCCAGTACTTC

J: TRBJ1-1
V: TRBV20-1
D: NA
size: NA
CDR3: CSARRLGHFGSLKTEAFF
DNA: TGCAGTGCTAGAAGACTTGGACATTTTGGCTCCCTCAAGACTGAAGCTTTCTTT

J: TRBJ1-3
V: TRBV3-1
D: NA
size: NA
CDR3: CASSPQDAGNTIYF
DNA: TGTGCCAGCAGCCCCCAAGACGCTGGAAACACCATATATTTT

J: TRBJ1-2
V: TRBV20-1
D: NA
size: NA
CDR3: CSADPGAGGYYGYTF
DNA: TGCAGTGCTGACCCCGGAGCAGGCGGTTACTATGGCTACACCTTC

J: TRBJ2-7
V: TRBV29-1
D: NA
size: NA
CDR3: CSPRDKESQYF
DNA: TGCAGCCCTAGGGACAAGGAATCGCAGTACTTC

J: TRBJ1-6
V: TRBV7-2
D: NA
size: NA
CDR3: CASSLAGGERHLSYNSPLHF
DNA: TGTGCAAGCAGCTTAGCCGGGGGCGAACGGCATCTCTCCTATAATTCACCCCTCCACTTT

J: TRBJ1-3
V: TRBV6-5
D: NA
size: few
CDR3: CASSYSRAGPGNTIYF
DNA: TGTGCCAGCAGTTACTCGAGGGCGGGCCCGGGAAACACCATATATTTT

J: TRBJ2-6
V: TRBV29-1
D: NA
size: few
CDR3: CSVWAGSGANVLTF
DNA: TGCAGCGTTTGGGCAGGGTCAGGGGCCAACGTCCTGACTTTC

J: TRBJ1-5
V: TRBV20-1
D: TRBD1
size: NA
CDR3: CSARDYFTGAPTLSNQPQHF
DNA: TGCAGTGCTAGAGATTACTTCACAGGGGCCCCAACCCTTAGCAATCAGCCCCAGCATTTT

J: TRBJ2-7
V: TRBV7-9
D: NA
size: NA
CDR3: CASSEVAYEQYF
DNA: TGTGCCAGCAGCGAAGTGGCGTACGAGCAGTACTTC

J: TRBJ1-1
V: TRBV7-2
D: TRBD1
size: NA
CDR3: CASSLGDRSPPAFF
DNA: TGTGCCAGCAGCTTAGGGGACAGGAGCCCGCCGGCTTTCTTT

J: TRBJ2-2
V: TRBV7-2
D: NA
size: many
CDR3: CASSLARLVRGELFF
DNA: TGTGCCAGCAGCTTAGCCCGCCTAGTTCGCGGGGAGCTGTTTTTT

J: TRBJ1-1
V: TRBV7-2
D: TRBD1
size: NA
CDR3: CASSSGQGITEAFF
DNA: TGTGCCAGCAGCTCTGGACAGGGGATCACTGAAGCTTTCTTT

J: TRBJ1-2
V: TRBV2
D: TRBD1
size: NA
CDR3: CASSASQGARGGYTF
DNA: TGTGCCAGCAGTGCCTCCCAGGGGGCAAGAGGAGGCTACACCTTC

J: TRBJ1-5
V: TRBV6-1
D: TRBD1
size: few
CDR3: CASSENRGKNQPQHF
DNA: TGTGCCAGCAGTGAAAACAGGGGGAAGAATCAGCCCCAGCATTTT

J: TRBJ2-7
V: TRBV7-9
D: NA
size: NA
CDR3: CASSQDYRGIYEQYF
DNA: TGTGCCAGCAGCCAAGATTATAGAGGGATCTACGAGCAGTACTTC

J: TRBJ1-2
V: TRBV5-1
D: NA
size: many
CDR3: CASSIGQTSNYGYTF
DNA: TGCGCCAGCAGCATCGGACAGACCTCTAACTATGGCTACACCTTC

J: TRBJ2-5
V: TRBV14
D: NA
size: NA
CDR3: CASTPVRNVGESPKVGGETQYF
DNA: TGTGCCAGCACCCCAGTTAGGAATGTGGGGGAGAGCCCAAAAGTCGGGGGAGAGACCCAGTACTTC

J: TRBJ2-7
V: TRBV29-1
D: NA
size: few
CDR3: CSVESGRGTYEQYF
DNA: TGCAGCGTTGAGTCGGGTCGCGGGACCTACGAGCAGTACTTC

J: TRBJ1-2
V: TRBV7-9
D: TRBD1
size: many
CDR3: CASSPSRQGAIGYGYTF
DNA: TGTGCCAGCAGTCCGTCGAGGCAGGGGGCGATAGGGTATGGCTACACCTTC

J: TRBJ2-7
V: TRBV20-1
D: NA
size: NA
CDR3: CSAGGGEGF
DNA: TGCAGTGCCGGTGGGGGAGAGGGCTTC

J: TRBJ2-1
V: TRBV11-2
D: NA
size: NA
CDR3: CASSRRSSSYNEQFF
DNA: TGTGCCAGCAGCCGCCGAAGTAGCTCCTACAATGAGCAGTTCTTC

J: TRBJ2-7
V: TRBV7-9
D: TRBD1
size: NA
CDR3: CASSLALGQAHEQYF
DNA: TGTGCCAGCAGCTTAGCTCTCGGACAGGCCCACGAGCAGTACTTC

J: TRBJ2-5
V: TRBV20-1
D: TRBD1
size: NA
CDR3: CSARDQTGQETQYF
DNA: TGCAGTGCTAGGGATCAGACAGGGCAGGAGACCCAGTACTTC

J: TRBJ1-6
V: TRBV5-1
D: TRBD1
size: NA
CDR3: CASRPTGSVSPLHF
DNA: TGCGCCAGCAGGCCGACAGGGTCGGTCTCACCCCTCCACTTT

J: TRBJ2-5
V: TRBV5-6
D: TRBD2
size: NA
CDR3: CASSPGRAGGVEETQYF
DNA: TGTGCCAGCAGCCCTGGGCGAGCGGGAGGGGTGGAGGAGACCCAGTACTTC

J: TRBJ1-6
V: TRBV7-2
D: NA
size: many
CDR3: CASSLQGVSGSPLHF
DNA: TGTGCCAGCAGCTTACAAGGGGTGAGCGGTTCACCCCTCCACTTT

J: TRBJ2-5
V: TRBV7-6
D: NA
size: many
CDR3: CASSLLSRETQYF
DNA: TGTGCCAGCAGCCTCCTAAGCCGGGAGACCCAGTACTTC

J: TRBJ1-1
V: TRBV28
D: NA
size: NA
CDR3: CASSSRHFMNTEAFF
DNA: TGTGCCAGCAGTTCGCGACACTTTATGAACACTGAAGCTTTCTTT

J: TRBJ1-5
V: TRBV25-1
D: NA
size: few
CDR3: CASIYLCSVGDTSNQPQHF
DNA: NA

J: TRBJ2-2
V: TRBV6-1
D: TRBD2
size: NA
CDR3: CASRRTSVGNTGELFF
DNA: TGTGCCAGCAGGAGGACTAGCGTGGGGAACACCGGGGAGCTGTTTTTT